The 6 T cell receptor beta chains reported below all come from one sample, sequenced in a study of technical replicates of blood from four donors. Assay used: immunoSEQ multiplex PCR; TCRdb lists only in-frame clones, some missing. The profile shows 75,000 to 100,000 clones, about 95% of them singletons. The sample was T cells isolated from PBMCs. The receptor source for this set is a human donor in good health.

The genes are TRBV11-2 and TRBJ1-5, with 7 bases that match TRBD1. The CDR3 totals 15 residues. Germline CDR1 SGHAT, CDR2 FQNNGV. V lost 5 bases to trimming and J lost 1 base; unmatched junction nucleotides: 5. In nucleotides, the CDR3 is TGTGCCAGCAGCCGGGCAGGGGGAAGCAATCAGCCCCAGCATTTT. Protein sequence: CASSRAGGSNQPQHF.

The chain carries TRBV5-1 and TRBJ1-2; TRBD1 aligns across 10 bases. After removal of 4 bases from V and 8 bases from J, the junction contained 5 bases not matched to a gene. The CDR3 spans 13 residues. Germline V gene lookup returns CDR1 SGHRS and CDR2 YFSETQ. The CDR3 DNA follows: TGCGCCAGCAGCGTCGGGACAGGGGAAGGCTACACCTTC. As protein: CASSVGTGEGYTF.

This chain connects TRBV27 to TRBJ2-7, with a weak D call TRBD2 (7 bases). Germline V gene lookup returns CDR1 MNHEY and CDR2 SMNVEV (reference sequence). The CDR3 loop spans 17 amino acids. Trimming left V 5 bases short and J 1 base short, with 21 bases between. The CDR3 spells CASSITRAGGQSYEQYF. The CDR3 DNA is TGTGCCAGCAGTATAACGCGGGCCGGGGGGCAATCCTACGAGCAGTACTTC.

The rearrangement uses TRBV6-1 and TRBJ2-1; 12 nucleotides agree with TRBD2. The germline V gene has CDR1 MNHNS and CDR2 SASEGT. V lost 6 bases to trimming and J lost 3 bases; unmatched junction nucleotides: 6. The CDR3 consists of 16 residues. CDR3 in DNA: TGTGCCAGCAGCGAACGGACTAGCGGGATCTACAATGAGCAGTTCTTC. Protein product: CASSERTSGIYNEQFF.

This clone was detected once. The chain employs TRBV9 and TRBJ1-2; 7 bases are a match to TRBD1. Per the germline V gene, CDR1 is SGDLS and CDR2 is YYNGEE. The CDR3 spans 15 residues. Trimming removed 0 bases from V and 8 bases from J; junction bases left unmatched: 10. The CDR3 loop is CASSVDVGGTAGYTF. CDR3 nucleotide sequence: TGTGCCAGCAGCGTAGACGTTGGGGGGACAGCGGGCTACACCTTC.

The chain recombines TRBV15 with TRBJ1-6, with a weak D call TRBD1 (5 bases). In germline, CDR1 is LNHNV, CDR2 YYDKDF (reference sequence). The CDR3 runs to 15 residues. V lost 0 bases and J lost 10, with 13 bases in between. In DNA, the CDR3 is TGTGCCACCAGCAGAGACCGGGGGACGGGGTCACCCCTCCACTTT. Translation: CATSRDRGTGSPLHF.